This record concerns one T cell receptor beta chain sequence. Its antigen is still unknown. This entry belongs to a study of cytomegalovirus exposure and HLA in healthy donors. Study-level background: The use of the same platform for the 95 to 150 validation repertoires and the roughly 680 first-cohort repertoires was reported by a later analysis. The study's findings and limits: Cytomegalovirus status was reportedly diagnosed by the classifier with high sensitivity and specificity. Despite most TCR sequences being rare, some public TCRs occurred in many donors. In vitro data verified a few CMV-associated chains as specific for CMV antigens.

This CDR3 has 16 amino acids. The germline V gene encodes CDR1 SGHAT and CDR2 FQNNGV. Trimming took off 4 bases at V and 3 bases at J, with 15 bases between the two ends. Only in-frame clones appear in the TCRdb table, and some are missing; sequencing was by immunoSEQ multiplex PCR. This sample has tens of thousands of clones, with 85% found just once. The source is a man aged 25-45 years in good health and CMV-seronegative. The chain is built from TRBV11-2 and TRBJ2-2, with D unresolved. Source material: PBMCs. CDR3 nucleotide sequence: TGTGCCAGCAGCTGGAGCCGGCGTACGGACACCGGGGAGCTGTTTTTT. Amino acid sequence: CASSWSRRTDTGELFF. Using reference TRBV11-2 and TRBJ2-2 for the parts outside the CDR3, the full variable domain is EAGVAQSPRYKIIEKRQSVAFWCNPISGHATLYWYQQILGQGPKLLIQFQNNGVVDDSQLPKDRFSAERLKGVDSTLKIQPAKLEDSAVYLCASSWSRRTDTGELFFGEGSRLTVL.